Shown below are 18 T cell receptor beta chains from a single sample sequenced in a study of response to subunit inactivated influenza vaccine. TCRdb processed the RT-PCR reads anew with MiXCR; each CDR3 protein has one entry. The data show about 540,000 distinct CDR3 sequences, 20% to 25% seen once. A further study also used this sample, focusing on T cells expressing NK-cell markers. From that report: As the method of synthesis, 5'RACE template switching with UMIs yielded TCR beta cDNA.

Sequenced here: CD4+ T cells sorted from PBMCs, sampled 11 to 12 days after vaccination. The receptor source for this set is a man aged 50 to 60 who received an inactivated influenza vaccine.

This clonotype was observed a few times. CDR3 coding DNA: TGCAGCGTAGCGGATCCACCCTACGAGCAGTACTTC. Protein: CSVADPPYEQYF. The chain recombines TRBV29-1 with TRBJ2-7; maybe TRBD2 (5 bases). This CDR3 has 12 amino acids. The germline gives CDR1 SQVTM, CDR2 ANQGSEA. Trimming shortened V by 6 bases and J by 2 bases, and 11 bases separated the two germline ends.

This clonotype was observed at least ten times. The gene calls are TRBV28 and TRBJ1-5; 7 bases map to TRBD1. This CDR3 has 15 residues. CDR1 and CDR2 (germline): MDHEN, SYDVKM. The V gene end was trimmed by 3 bases and the J gene end by 2 bases; junction bases not matched to a gene: 4. Written as DNA, the CDR3 is TGTGCCAGCAGTTTCCGAGGACAGGGCAATCAGCCCCAGCATTTT. Encoded protein: CASSFRGQGNQPQHF.

This clonotype was counted only a few times. The V call is TRBV7-2, the J call TRBJ2-3, with D perhaps matching TRBD1 or TRBD2 (5 bases each). V was clipped by 7 bases and J by 2 bases, with 13 bases between them. Germline values: CDR1 SGHTA, CDR2 FQGNSA. The CDR3 is 14 amino acids. CDR3 bases: TGTGCCAGCACGGGGACCAGCGCCACAGATACGCAGTATTTT. Amino acid sequence: CASTGTSATDTQYF.

The gene calls are TRBV20-1 and TRBJ2-2; a possible D gene is TRBD1 (6 bases). The CDR3 runs 15 residues. V lost 5 bases and J lost 6, with 19 bases in between. Per the germline V gene, CDR1 is DFQATT and CDR2 is SNEGSKA (reference sequence). The CDR3 is CSADKLQGFAGELFF. The CDR3 nucleotides read TGCAGTGCTGACAAATTACAGGGTTTCGCCGGGGAGCTGTTTTTT.

This clonotype was seen only once. The rearrangement links TRBV7-2 to TRBJ2-3, with D unresolved. Germline V lookup: CDR1 SGHTA, CDR2 FQGNSA. Trimming left V 5 bases short and J 0 bases short, with 12 bases between. The CDR3 length is 15 residues. CDR3 in amino acids: CASSPQVISTDTQYF. In DNA form, the CDR3 reads TGTGCCAGCAGCCCGCAGGTGATTAGCACAGATACGCAGTATTTT.

This clonotype was recorded a few times. Written as DNA, the CDR3 is TGTCAGACTATTGGCGGGATGGGCAATGAGCAGTTCTTC. It yields the protein CQTIGGMGNEQFF. J is TRBJ2-1 and V is TRBV6-2 or TRBV6-3, with D possibly being TRBD2 (6 bases). Germline V CDR1 and CDR2: MNHEY, SVGEGT. CDR3 size: 13 residues.

The rearrangement uses TRBV27 and TRBJ1-1, with D unresolved. V was trimmed by 11 bases and J by 0 bases, leaving 13 bases between them. CDR1 is MNHEY, CDR2 SMNVEV, per germline (reference sequence). This CDR3 contains 13 residues. The CDR3 protein is CADQGDVNTEAFF. CDR3 sequence (DNA): TGTGCCGACCAAGGTGACGTGAACACTGAAGCTTTCTTT.

This clonotype was seen a handful of times. The genes are TRBV6-2 or TRBV6-3 and TRBJ2-7; no firm D call. V lost 6 bases, J lost 2 bases, and 11 bases lay in between. Germline lookup yields CDR1 MNHEY and CDR2 SVGEGT. CDR3 length: 13 amino acids. In DNA form, the CDR3 reads TGTGCCAGCAGCAAGACAATTACCTACGAGCAGTACTTC. Residues: CASSKTITYEQYF.

The chain employs TRBV7-2 and TRBJ2-3, with D perhaps TRBD2 (5 bases). CDR1 SGHTA and CDR2 FQGNSA come from the germline V gene. V was cut by 8 bases and J by 4 bases, with 10 bases left in between. CDR3 length equals 12 residues. The CDR3 is CASGGYADTQYF. As DNA, the CDR3 is TGTGCCAGCGGCGGGTACGCAGATACGCAGTATTTT.

This clonotype was seen many times. The V and J genes are TRBV10-3 and TRBJ2-1; D uncertain. The V gene's germline CDR1 is ENHRY and CDR2 SYGVKD. The CDR3 is 13 residues long. Trimming removed 4 bases at V and 4 bases at J, with 8 bases between. The CDR3 coding sequence is TGTGCCATCAGTGGAATAGGATACAATGAGCAGTTCTTC. Translating gives CAISGIGYNEQFF.

This sequence joins TRBV6-5 and TRBJ1-4; no clear D gene. Germline loops: CDR1 MNHEY, CDR2 SVGAGI. CDR3 length: 14 amino acids. V was trimmed by 0 bases and J by 10 bases, leaving 12 bases between them. Here the CDR3 DNA reads TGTGCCAGCAGTTACTCGACCACTGAAGGAAAACTGTTTTTT. Translation gives CASSYSTTEGKLFF.

In its sample, this clonotype was seen a few times. V and J are TRBV7-6 and TRBJ1-5, with 8 bases fitting TRBD1. The germline gives CDR1 SGHVS, CDR2 FNYEAQ. V shed 1 base, J shed 1 base, and the junction held 6 bases outside the gene matches. This CDR3 is 17 amino acids long. The DNA of the CDR3 is TGTGCCAGCAGCTTAGGAGCGAGGACAGGGAGCAATCAGCCCCAGCATTTT. Protein: CASSLGARTGSNQPQHF.

This clonotype was detected only a few times. The chain is built from TRBV6-2 or TRBV6-3 and TRBJ2-7; weak D call: TRBD1 (6 bases). Trimming shortened V by 4 bases and J by 3 bases, and 16 bases separated the two germline ends. Germline V gene sequence: CDR1 MNHEY, CDR2 SVGEGT. The CDR3 contains 15 residues. CDR3 protein: CASSWLDSRGYEQYF. The DNA for the CDR3 is TGTGCCAGCAGTTGGCTGGACAGCCGTGGCTACGAGCAGTACTTC.

The sample holds a few counts of this clonotype. The genes are TRBV7-9 and TRBJ2-2, with D uncertain. The CDR3 is made up of 14 amino acids. CDR1 SEHNR and CDR2 FQNEAQ come from the germline V gene (reference sequence). V was cut by 5 bases and J by 1 base, with 8 bases left in between. CDR3 nucleotide sequence: TGTGCCAGCAGCCCGAAGATGAACACCGGGGAGCTGTTTTTT. It codes for CASSPKMNTGELFF.

The rearrangement uses TRBV20-1 and TRBJ2-7; 9 bases agree with TRBD1. Per germline, CDR1 DFQATT and CDR2 SNEGSKA (reference sequence). The CDR3 has 14 amino acids. The J segment lost 3 bases and the V segment lost 0 bases, leaving 3 bases of the junction unmatched. CDR3 region: CSARDPTGGYEQYF. The CDR3 region has the DNA TGCAGTGCTAGAGATCCGACAGGGGGCTACGAGCAGTACTTC.

The chain recombines TRBV29-1 with TRBJ1-2, with TRBD1 matching 12 bases. The CDR3 is made up of 12 amino acids. V lost 5 bases and J lost 7; bases outside the gene matches: 2. Per the germline V gene, CDR1 is SQVTM and CDR2 is ANQGSEA. In DNA form, the CDR3 reads TGCAGCGTTTGGGACAGGGGGCTTGGCTACACCTTC. Amino acids: CSVWDRGLGYTF. Full variable domain (remainder filled in from reference TRBV29-1 and TRBJ1-2): SAVISQKPSRDICQRGTSLTIQCQVDSQVTMMFWYRQQPGQSLTLIATANQGSEATYESGFVIDKFPISRPNLTFSTLTVSNMSPEDSSIYLCSVWDRGLGYTFGSGTRLTVV.

As regards this clonotype: The junction departs from the called germline gene at one end, perhaps through a read error. V and J are TRBV12-3 or TRBV12-4 and TRBJ2-1; no clear D. CDR3 length: 15 amino acids. The CDR3 loop is CVSSLGLGSYNEQFF. CDR3 in DNA: TGTGTCAGCAGCCTAGGGCTAGGCTCCTACAATGAGCAGTTCTTC.

Only a few counts were recorded for this clonotype. V is TRBV4-2 and J is TRBJ2-7, with D uncertain. This CDR3 region has 14 residues. Per germline, CDR1 LGHNA and CDR2 YNFKEQ. Between the trimmed V and J ends, which lost 4 bases and 5 bases, there was a span of 15 bases. In nucleotides, the CDR3 is TGTGCCAGCAGCCTGTTGGTGTCCAATCACGAGCAGTACTTC. Its translation: CASSLLVSNHEQYF.